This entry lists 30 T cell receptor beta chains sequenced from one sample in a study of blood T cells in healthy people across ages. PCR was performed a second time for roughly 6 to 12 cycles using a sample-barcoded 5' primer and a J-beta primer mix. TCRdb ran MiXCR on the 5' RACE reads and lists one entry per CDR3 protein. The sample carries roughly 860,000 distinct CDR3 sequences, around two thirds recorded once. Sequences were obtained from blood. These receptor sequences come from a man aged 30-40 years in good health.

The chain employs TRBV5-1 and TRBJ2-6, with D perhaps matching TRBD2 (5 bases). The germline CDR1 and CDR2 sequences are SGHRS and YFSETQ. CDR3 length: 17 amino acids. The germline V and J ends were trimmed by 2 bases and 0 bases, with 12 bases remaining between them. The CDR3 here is CASSFSSTRSGANVLTF. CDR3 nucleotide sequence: TGCGCCAGCAGCTTCTCTAGCACACGCTCTGGGGCCAACGTCCTGACTTTC.

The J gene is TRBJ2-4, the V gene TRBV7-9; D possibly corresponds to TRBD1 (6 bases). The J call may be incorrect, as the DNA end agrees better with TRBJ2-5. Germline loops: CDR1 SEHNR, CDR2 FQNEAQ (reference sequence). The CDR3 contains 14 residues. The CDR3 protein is CASSPGQPKETQYF. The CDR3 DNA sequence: TGTGCCAGCAGCCCAGGACAGCCCAAAGAGACCCAGTACTTC.

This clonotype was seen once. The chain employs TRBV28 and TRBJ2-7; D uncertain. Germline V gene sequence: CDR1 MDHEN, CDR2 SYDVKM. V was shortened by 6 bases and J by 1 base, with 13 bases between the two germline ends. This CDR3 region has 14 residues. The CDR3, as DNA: TGTGCCAGCAGCAGTTCCGTCGGTTCCTACGAGCAGTACTTC. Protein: CASSSSVGSYEQYF.

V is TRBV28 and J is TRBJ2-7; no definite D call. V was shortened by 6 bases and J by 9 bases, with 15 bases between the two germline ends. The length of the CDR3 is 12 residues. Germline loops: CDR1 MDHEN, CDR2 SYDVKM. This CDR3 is CASSPTWAGQYF. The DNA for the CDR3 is TGTGCCAGCAGCCCGACTTGGGCTGGGCAGTACTTC.

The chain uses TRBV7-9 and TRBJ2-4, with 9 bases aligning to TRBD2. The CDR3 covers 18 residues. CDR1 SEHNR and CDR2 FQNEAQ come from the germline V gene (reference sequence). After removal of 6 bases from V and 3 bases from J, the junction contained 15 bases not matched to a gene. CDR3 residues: CASSPNLLRGGNKNIQYF. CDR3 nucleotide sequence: TGTGCCAGCAGTCCCAACCTCTTGCGGGGGGGAAACAAAAACATTCAGTACTTC.

The chain's CDR3 is CSVERRRDYGYTF. DNA for the CDR3: TGCAGCGTTGAACGTCGGCGGGACTATGGCTACACCTTC. The rearrangement uses TRBV29-1 and TRBJ1-2; no firm D call. This CDR3 is 13 amino acids long. Between the trimmed V and J ends, which lost 2 bases and 3 bases, there was a span of 10 bases. From germline, CDR1 is SQVTM and CDR2 ANQGSEA.

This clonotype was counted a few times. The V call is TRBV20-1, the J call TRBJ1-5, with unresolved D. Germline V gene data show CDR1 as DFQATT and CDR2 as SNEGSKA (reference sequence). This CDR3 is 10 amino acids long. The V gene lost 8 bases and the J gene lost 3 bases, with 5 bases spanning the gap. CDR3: CSPVNQPQHF. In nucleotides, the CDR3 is TGCAGTCCTGTCAATCAGCCCCAGCATTTT.

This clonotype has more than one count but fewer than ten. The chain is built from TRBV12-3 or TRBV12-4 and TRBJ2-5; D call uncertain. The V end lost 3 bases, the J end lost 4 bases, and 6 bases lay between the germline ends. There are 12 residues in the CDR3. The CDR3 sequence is CASSFVLETQYF. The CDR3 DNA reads TGTGCCAGCAGTTTCGTACTAGAGACCCAGTACTTC.

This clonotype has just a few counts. CDR3 coding DNA: TGTGCCAGCAGCTTCGGGGGCGCCCGTTCTTCACCCCTCCACTTT. Its protein is CASSFGGARSSPLHF. The chain is built from TRBV7-2 and TRBJ1-6, with D maybe TRBD1 (6 bases). The CDR3 has 15 residues. Germline V gene data show CDR1 as SGHTA and CDR2 as FQGNSA. Between the trimmed V and J ends, which lost 3 bases and 9 bases, there was a span of 15 bases. The variable domain in full, with the rest retrieved from reference TRBV7-2 and TRBJ1-6, is GAGVSQSPSNKVTEKGKDVELRCDPISGHTALYWYRQSLGQGLEFLIYFQGNSAPDKSGLPSDRFSAERTGGSVSTLTIQRTQQEDSAVYLCASSFGGARSSPLHFGNGTRLTVT.

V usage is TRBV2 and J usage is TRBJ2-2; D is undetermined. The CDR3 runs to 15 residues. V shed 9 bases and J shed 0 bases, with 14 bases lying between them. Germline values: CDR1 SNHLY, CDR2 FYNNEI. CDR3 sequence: CASSLSNTNTGELFF. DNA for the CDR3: TGTGCCAGTTCACTCAGCAATACGAACACCGGGGAGCTGTTTTTT.

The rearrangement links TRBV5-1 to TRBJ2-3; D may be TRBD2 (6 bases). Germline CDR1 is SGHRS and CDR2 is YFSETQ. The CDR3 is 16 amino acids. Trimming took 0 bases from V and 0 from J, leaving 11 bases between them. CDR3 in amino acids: CASSLAGTSSTDTQYF. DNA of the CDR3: TGCGCCAGCAGCTTGGCCGGGACTTCTAGCACAGATACGCAGTATTTT.

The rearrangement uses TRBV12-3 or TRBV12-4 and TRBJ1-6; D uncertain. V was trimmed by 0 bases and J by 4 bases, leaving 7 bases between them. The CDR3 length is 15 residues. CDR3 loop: CASSLAADYNSPLHF. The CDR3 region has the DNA TGTGCCAGCAGTTTAGCGGCAGATTATAATTCACCCCTCCACTTT.

The CDR3 nucleotides are TGTGCCAGCAGCGTACGACAGTCCTACAATGAGCAGTTCTTC. The encoded protein is CASSVRQSYNEQFF. J is TRBJ2-1 and V is TRBV5-6, with a weak D call TRBD1 (5 bases). Per the germline V gene, CDR1 is SGHDT and CDR2 is YYEEEE. The CDR3 covers 14 residues. V was clipped by 4 bases and J by 1 base, with 9 bases between them. Variable domain in full (rest from reference TRBV5-6 and TRBJ2-1): DAGVTQSPTHLIKTRGQQVTLRCSPKSGHDTVSWYQQALGQGPQFIFQYYEEEERQRGNFPDRFSGHQFPNYSSELNVNALLLGDSALYLCASSVRQSYNEQFFGPGTRLTVL.

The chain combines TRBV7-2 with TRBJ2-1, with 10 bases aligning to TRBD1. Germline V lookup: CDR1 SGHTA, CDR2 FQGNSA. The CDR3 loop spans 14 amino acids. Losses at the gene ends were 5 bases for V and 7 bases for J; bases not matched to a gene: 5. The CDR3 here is CASSGGQGWNEQFF. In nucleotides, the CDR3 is TGTGCCAGCAGCGGGGGACAGGGGTGGAATGAGCAGTTCTTC. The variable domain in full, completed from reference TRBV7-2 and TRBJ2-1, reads GAGVSQSPSNKVTEKGKDVELRCDPISGHTALYWYRQSLGQGLEFLIYFQGNSAPDKSGLPSDRFSAERTGGSVSTLTIQRTQQEDSAVYLCASSGGQGWNEQFFGPGTRLTVL.

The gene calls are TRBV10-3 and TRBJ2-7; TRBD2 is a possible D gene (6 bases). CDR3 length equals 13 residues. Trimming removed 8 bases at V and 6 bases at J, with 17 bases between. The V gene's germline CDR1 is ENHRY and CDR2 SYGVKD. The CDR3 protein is CAIGGASLSEQYF. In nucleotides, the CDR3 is TGTGCCATCGGAGGGGCTTCTCTTAGCGAGCAGTACTTC.

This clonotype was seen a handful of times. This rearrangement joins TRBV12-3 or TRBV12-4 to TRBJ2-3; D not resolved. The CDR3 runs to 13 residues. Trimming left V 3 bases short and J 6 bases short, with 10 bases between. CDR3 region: CASSLRYGDTQYF. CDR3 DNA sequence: TGTGCCAGCAGTTTGCGCTACGGTGATACGCAGTATTTT.

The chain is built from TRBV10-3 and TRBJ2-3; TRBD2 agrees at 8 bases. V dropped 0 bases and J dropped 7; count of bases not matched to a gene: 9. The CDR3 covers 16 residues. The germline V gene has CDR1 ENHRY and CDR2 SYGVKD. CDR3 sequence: CAISESPYGGAYTQYF. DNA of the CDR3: TGTGCCATCAGTGAGTCTCCGTACGGGGGGGCCTATACGCAGTATTTT.

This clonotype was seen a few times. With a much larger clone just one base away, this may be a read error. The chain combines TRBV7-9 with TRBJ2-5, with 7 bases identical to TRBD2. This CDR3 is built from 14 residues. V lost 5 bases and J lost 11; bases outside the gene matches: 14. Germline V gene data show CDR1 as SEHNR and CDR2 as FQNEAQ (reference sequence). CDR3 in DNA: TGTGCCAGCAGCCCTAGCGGTTCCTACAATGAGCAGTACTTC. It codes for CASSPSGSYNEQYF. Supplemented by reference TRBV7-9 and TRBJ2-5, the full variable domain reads DTGVSQNPRHKITKRGQNVTFRCDPISEHNRLYWYRQTLGQGPEFLTYFQNEAQLEKSRLLSDRFSAERPKGSFSTLEIQRTEQGDSAMYLCASSPSGSYNEQYFGPGTRLLVL.

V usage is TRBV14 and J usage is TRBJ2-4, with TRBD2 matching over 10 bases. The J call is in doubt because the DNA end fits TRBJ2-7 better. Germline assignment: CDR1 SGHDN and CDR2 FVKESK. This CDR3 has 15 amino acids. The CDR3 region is CASSHMAGTSDEQYF. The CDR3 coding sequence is TGTGCCAGCAGCCATATGGCGGGGACTAGCGACGAGCAGTACTTC.

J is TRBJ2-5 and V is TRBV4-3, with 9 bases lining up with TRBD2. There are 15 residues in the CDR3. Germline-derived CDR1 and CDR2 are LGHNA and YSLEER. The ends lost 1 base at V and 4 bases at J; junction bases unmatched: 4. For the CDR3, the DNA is TGCGCCAGCAGCCAAGTTTTAGCGGGGGCAGAGACCCAGTACTTC. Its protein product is CASSQVLAGAETQYF.

This chain's CDR3 is CASSLTSGLTGELFF. CDR3 DNA: TGTGCCAGCAGCTTGACTAGCGGCCTCACCGGGGAGCTGTTTTTT. V is TRBV7-2 and J is TRBJ2-2, with TRBD2 matching over 9 bases. From germline, CDR1 is SGHTA and CDR2 FQGNSA. V shed 3 bases, J shed 4 bases, and the junction held 3 bases outside the gene matches. The CDR3 is 15 residues long. Full variable domain (outside the CDR3, taken from reference TRBV7-2 and TRBJ2-2): GAGVSQSPSNKVTEKGKDVELRCDPISGHTALYWYRQSLGQGLEFLIYFQGNSAPDKSGLPSDRFSAERTGGSVSTLTIQRTQQEDSAVYLCASSLTSGLTGELFFGEGSRLTVL.

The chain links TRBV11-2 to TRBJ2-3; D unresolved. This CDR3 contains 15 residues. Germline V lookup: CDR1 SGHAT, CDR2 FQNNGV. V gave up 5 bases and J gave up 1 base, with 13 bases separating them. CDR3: CASSRSAKGTDTQYF. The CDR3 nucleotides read TGTGCCAGCAGCCGAAGTGCTAAGGGCACAGATACGCAGTATTTT. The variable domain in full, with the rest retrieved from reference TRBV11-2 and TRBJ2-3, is EAGVAQSPRYKIIEKRQSVAFWCNPISGHATLYWYQQILGQGPKLLIQFQNNGVVDDSQLPKDRFSAERLKGVDSTLKIQPAKLEDSAVYLCASSRSAKGTDTQYFGPGTRLTVL.

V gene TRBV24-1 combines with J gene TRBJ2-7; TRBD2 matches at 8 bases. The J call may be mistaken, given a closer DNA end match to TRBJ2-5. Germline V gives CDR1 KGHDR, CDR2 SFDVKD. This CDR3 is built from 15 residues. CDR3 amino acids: CATSDLTSGPGTQYF. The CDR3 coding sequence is TGTGCCACCAGTGATCTTACTAGCGGACCGGGGACCCAGTACTTC.

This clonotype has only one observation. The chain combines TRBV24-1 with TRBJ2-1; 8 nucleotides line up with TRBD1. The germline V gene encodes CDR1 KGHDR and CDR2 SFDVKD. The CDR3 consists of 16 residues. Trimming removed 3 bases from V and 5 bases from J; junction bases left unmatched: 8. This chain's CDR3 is CATSDPAVQGDNEQFF. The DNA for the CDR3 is TGTGCCACCAGTGATCCTGCTGTACAGGGGGACAATGAGCAGTTCTTC.

The chain's CDR3 is CASSSIGLSYQETQYF. The CDR3 coding sequence is TGTGCCAGCAGCTCGATTGGCTTGTCGTACCAAGAGACCCAGTACTTC. V is TRBV7-2 and J is TRBJ2-5; D gene unclear. Germline V lookup: CDR1 SGHTA, CDR2 FQGNSA. Trimming cost V 4 bases and J 0 bases, with 15 bases left between them. The CDR3 runs to 16 residues.

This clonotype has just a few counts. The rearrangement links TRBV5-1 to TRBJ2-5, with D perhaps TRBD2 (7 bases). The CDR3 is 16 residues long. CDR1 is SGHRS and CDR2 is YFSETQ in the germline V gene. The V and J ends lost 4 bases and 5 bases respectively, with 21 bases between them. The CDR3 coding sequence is TGCGCCAGCAGCGCTCCGGGACGGACTAGGGGGGAGACCCAGTACTTC. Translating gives CASSAPGRTRGETQYF.

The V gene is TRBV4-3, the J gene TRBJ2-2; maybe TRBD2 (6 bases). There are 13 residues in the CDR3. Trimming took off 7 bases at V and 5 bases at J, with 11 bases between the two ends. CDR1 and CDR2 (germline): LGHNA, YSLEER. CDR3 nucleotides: TGCGCCAGCACCTCGGGGGAGACCGGGGAGCTGTTTTTT. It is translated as CASTSGETGELFF.

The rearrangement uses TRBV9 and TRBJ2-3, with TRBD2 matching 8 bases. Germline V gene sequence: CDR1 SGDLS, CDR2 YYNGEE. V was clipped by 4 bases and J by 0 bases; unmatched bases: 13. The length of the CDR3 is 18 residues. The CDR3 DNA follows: TGTGCCAGCAGCTTAAGCGGGGGAGGGGGATATAGCACAGATACGCAGTATTTT. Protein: CASSLSGGGGYSTDTQYF.

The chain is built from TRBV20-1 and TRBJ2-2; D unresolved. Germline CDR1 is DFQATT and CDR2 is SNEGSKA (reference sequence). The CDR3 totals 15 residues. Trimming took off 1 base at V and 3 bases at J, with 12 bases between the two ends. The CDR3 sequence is CSARGLDGYTGELFF. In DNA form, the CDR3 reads TGCAGTGCTAGAGGGTTGGACGGATACACCGGGGAGCTGTTTTTT.

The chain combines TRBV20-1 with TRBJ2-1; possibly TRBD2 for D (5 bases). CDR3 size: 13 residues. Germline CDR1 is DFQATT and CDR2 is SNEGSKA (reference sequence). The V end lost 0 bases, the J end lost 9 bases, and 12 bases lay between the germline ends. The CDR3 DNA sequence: TGCAGTGCTAGAGATAGGAGTAGCGTTGAGCAGTTCTTC. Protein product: CSARDRSSVEQFF.